This TCR beta chain was captured by sequencing in a study of CD8 T cells in Susac syndrome (dated by TCRdb to the late 2010s). Some background on the complete study: Whether CD8+ T cell activation and differentiation in Susac syndrome was antigen driven was tested using repertoire sequencing. What the study reported, not specific to this receptor: The study acknowledged that relatively few individuals were included in the TCR sequencing and HLA analysis.

For this clonotype: The specificity of this receptor is unknown. No base quality information exists; no much larger clone differs at one position.

RNA was extracted using the RNeasy kit, and about 0.5 to 1 ug of the RNA was reverse transcribed with random hexamers. TCR beta CDR3 regions were amplified with the immunoSEQ multiplex PCR assay covering 54 Vbeta and 13 Jbeta segments. PCR amplification bias was corrected by using a synthetic template baseline for primer optimization and computational correction. Per the authors' processing: Reads were annotated to V, D and J genes according to IMGT and were analyzed with immunoSEQ Analyzer, with only productive sequences retained. Clonality was calculated as one minus the Shannon entropy normalized by log2 of the number of productive unique sequences. For each patient and control, public and private clones were evaluated within the 100 most prevalent clones. A clone was defined as Susac-specific if it was absent from the healthy and MS cohorts, from roughly 990 published viral clones and from other ImmuneACCESS disease sequences. TCRdb trimmed public reads at Q25 via fastp, called clones via MiXCR and kept in-frame beta chains. Each entry merges the rows of one CDR3 protein and shows their most common DNA and genes. It is TCRdb's table, rather than the study itself, that gives the V and J calls and clone size. Across this sample there are roughly 180,000 distinct CDR3 sequences, with approximately 95% seen only once. The ten top clones hold approximately 0.098% of the sample.

Germline trimming: 5 bases from V, 7 bases from J; junction bases outside gene matches: 3. CDR1 SQVTM and CDR2 ANQGSEA were looked up in the germline V gene. Spanning cysteine to phenylalanine, the CDR3 consists of 13 amino acids. Only the CDR3 part of the read is kept: 39 bases, read in frame from the first base. Peripheral blood CD8+ and CD4+ T cells from healthy donors, Susac syndrome patients and multiple sclerosis patients were profiled by high-throughput TCR beta sequencing. Healthy donors were age- and sex-matched controls. Bulk CD8+ and CD4+ T cells were purified by magnetic negative isolation, while CD8+ TEMRA cells were enriched using FACS. Blood was collected in EDTA tubes and processed within 24 hours, with PBMCs isolated through density gradient centrifugation. PBMCs destined for TCR sequencing were cryopreserved in liquid nitrogen and later thawed in a 37 °C water bath. Purity of sorted or isolated CD4+, CD8+ and CD8+ TEMRA cells was at least 90%.

The receptor was derived from a human donor in good health. Material for sequencing was CD4+ T cells from PBMCs. Recombination joined TRBV29-1 with TRBJ1-4; 11 bases in the middle match TRBD1. The nucleotides are TGCAGCGTTTCCGGGACAGGGGGTGAAAAACTGTTTTTT. This codes for CSVSGTGGEKLFF.